This passage covers 4 T cell receptor beta chains from one sample sequenced in a study of blood T cell repertoires in COVID-19. Sequenced by immunoSEQ multiplex PCR; TCRdb stores in-frame clones only, minus some. The table has about 400,000 clones, about 88% seen once; the top ten hold around 3%. The source material was peripheral blood. These receptors all stem from a human donor in a cohort sampled during active COVID-19.

V gene TRBV10-3 combines with J gene TRBJ2-7, with TRBD1 matching 8 bases. V lost 6 bases and J lost 4; bases outside the gene matches: 8. The CDR3 sequence is 14 residues long. The germline V gene encodes CDR1 ENHRY and CDR2 SYGVKD. The DNA of the CDR3 is TGTGCCATCAGGCAGCCGGACAGGGATTACGAGCAGTACTTC. This gives the protein CAIRQPDRDYEQYF.

This clone was detected only once. V usage is TRBV28 and J usage is TRBJ1-1; D is unclear. The CDR3 is 13 amino acids. Trimming shortened V by 2 bases and J by 3 bases, and 7 bases separated the two germline ends. CDR1 is MDHEN and CDR2 is SYDVKM in the germline V gene. In nucleotides, the CDR3 is TGTGCCAGCAGTTTAGTGACTTACACTGAAGCTTTCTTT. Amino acids: CASSLVTYTEAFF.

V is TRBV3-1 (or the pseudogene TRBV3-2) and J is TRBJ2-3; D not certain. Trimming removed 0 bases at V and 2 bases at J, with 21 bases between. Germline V CDR1 and CDR2: LGHDT, YNNKEL (reference sequence). The CDR3 extends over 19 amino acids. The CDR3 region has the DNA TGTGCCAGCAGCCAAGATACGTGGGCAGACCGAATTGACACAGATACGCAGTATTTT. Protein: CASSQDTWADRIDTDTQYF.

The chain recombines TRBV6-5 with TRBJ2-5; TRBD1 matches 7 bases. Germline V gene lookup returns CDR1 MNHEY and CDR2 SVGAGI. After removal of 6 bases from V and 1 base from J, the junction contained 8 bases not matched to a gene. The CDR3 spans 15 residues. The CDR3 region has the DNA TGTGCCAGCAGCGCTGGGACAGTGACCCAAGAGACCCAGTACTTC. Protein: CASSAGTVTQETQYF.